These 21 T cell receptor beta chains came from one sample sequenced in a study of shared clonotypes between healthy human individuals. Produced via immunoSEQ multiplex PCR; TCRdb's table is partial and in-frame only. The profile shows approximately 940,000 clones, about three quarters of them singletons. Sequencing was performed on memory CD4+ T cells sorted from blood. The subset denotes: CD45RA-negative fraction. Receptors originate from a young man in good health.

V usage is TRBV5-5 and J usage is TRBJ1-5; D is possibly TRBD1 (6 bases). The germline gives CDR1 SGHKS, CDR2 YYEKEE (reference sequence). Deletions cut 0 bases from V and 2 bases from J, with 9 bases between. This CDR3 contains 15 residues. The CDR3 nucleotides are TGTGCCAGCAGCTTGGCTGCAGGGGGCAATCAGCCCCAGCATTTT. This encodes CASSLAAGGNQPQHF.

The chain recombines TRBV4-2 with TRBJ2-3, with TRBD2 matching 10 bases. This CDR3 has 17 amino acids. Per germline, CDR1 LGHNA and CDR2 YNFKEQ. J gave up 3 bases and V 0 bases, and 6 bases lay outside the gene matches. The CDR3 loop reads CASSQDLASGGTDTQYF. CDR3 coding DNA: TGTGCCAGCAGCCAAGATCTCGCTAGCGGGGGAACAGATACGCAGTATTTT.

The chain joins TRBV20-1 to TRBJ1-1; D is unclear. CDR1 is DFQATT and CDR2 is SNEGSKA in the germline V gene (reference sequence). The CDR3 sequence is 11 residues long. Trimming pared 3 bases from V and 5 bases from J, leaving 7 bases between. The CDR3 protein is CSARLDTEAFF. DNA of the CDR3: TGCAGTGCTAGGCTAGATACTGAAGCTTTCTTT.

The rearrangement uses TRBV5-1 and TRBJ2-7, with 8 bases identical to TRBD2. The CDR3 spans 14 residues. After removal of 8 bases from V and 3 bases from J, the junction contained 10 bases not matched to a gene. CDR1 is SGHRS, CDR2 YFSETQ, per germline. The CDR3 protein is CASALDSGIYEQYF. The CDR3 bases are TGCGCCAGTGCTCTCGATAGCGGGATCTACGAGCAGTACTTC.

The chain couples TRBV9 to TRBJ2-5, with 7 bases matching TRBD2. The CDR3 consists of 17 residues. CDR1 SGDLS and CDR2 YYNGEE come from the germline V gene. Trimming removed 6 bases from V and 0 bases from J; junction bases left unmatched: 14. In DNA, the CDR3 is TGTGCCAGCACCCTCCCTGGTTCGCGGGAGCACCAAGAGACCCAGTACTTC. This encodes CASTLPGSREHQETQYF.

The chain combines TRBV4-1 with TRBJ2-7, with D possibly being TRBD1 or TRBD2 (5 bases each). This CDR3 comprises 16 residues. V lost 1 base to trimming and J lost 9 bases, with 22 bases between them. CDR1 and CDR2 (germline): MGHRA, YSYEKL. As DNA, the CDR3 is TGCGCCAGCAGCCAAGGGGTCGGGGCAGCTCCTACTTGGCAGTACTTC. It specifies CASSQGVGAAPTWQYF.

The chain has TRBV30 and TRBJ1-4, with 7 bases matching TRBD1. Germline assignment: CDR1 GTSNPN and CDR2 SVGIG (reference sequence). This CDR3 has 14 residues. V was pared by 2 bases and J by 5 bases, with 5 bases of the junction left unmatched. The CDR3 region has the DNA TGTGCCTGGAGTCCTCTGGGACAGAATGAAAAACTGTTTTTT. It encodes CAWSPLGQNEKLFF.

The rearrangement links TRBV5-1 to TRBJ2-7, with D possibly being TRBD1 or TRBD2 (5 bases each). The V and J ends lost 4 bases and 2 bases respectively, with 13 bases between them. The length of the CDR3 is 14 residues. The V gene's germline CDR1 is SGHRS and CDR2 YFSETQ. This CDR3 is CASSRGTRTYEQYF. CDR3 sequence (DNA): TGCGCCAGCAGCCGTGGGACCAGAACCTACGAGCAGTACTTC.

The chain recombines TRBV6-1 with TRBJ1-6, with 9 bases lining up with TRBD1. V dropped 2 bases and J dropped 10; count of bases not matched to a gene: 6. Looked up from germline, CDR1 is MNHNS and CDR2 is SASEGT. This CDR3 spans 15 amino acids. CDR3 in DNA: TGTGCCAGCAGTGAATCGGGACAGGGTTTATCACCCCTCCACTTT. Translation gives CASSESGQGLSPLHF.

This clone has more than one count but fewer than ten. The chain has TRBV14 and TRBJ1-1, with 11 nucleotides matching TRBD1. The CDR3 length is 13 residues. The trim removed 4 bases at V and 10 bases at J, leaving 5 bases unmatched. From germline, CDR1 is SGHDN and CDR2 FVKESK. The CDR3 protein is CASSPGQGAAAFF. As DNA, the CDR3 is TGTGCCAGCAGCCCAGGACAGGGGGCGGCAGCTTTCTTT.

The chain joins TRBV28 to TRBJ1-6; tentative D call: TRBD1 (6 bases). Germline CDR1 MDHEN, CDR2 SYDVKM. This CDR3 has 16 amino acids. V was cut by 2 bases and J by 7 bases, with 15 bases left in between. CDR3 sequence: CASSLAARGGNSPLHF. The CDR3 coding sequence is TGTGCCAGCAGTTTAGCTGCCAGGGGAGGGAATTCACCCCTCCACTTT.

The chain has TRBV28 and TRBJ1-6; TRBD1 matches 9 bases. The ends lost 6 bases at V and 5 bases at J; junction bases unmatched: 2. Germline loops: CDR1 MDHEN, CDR2 SYDVKM. The CDR3 is 14 residues long. In DNA, the CDR3 is TGTGCCAGCAGAGGGACAGGGCATAATTCACCCCTCCACTTT. It translates to CASRGTGHNSPLHF. Together with reference TRBV28 and TRBJ1-6, the CDR3 gives the full variable domain: DVKVTQSSRYLVKRTGEKVFLECVQDMDHENMFWYRQDPGLGLRLIYFSYDVKMKEKGDIPEGYSVSREKKERFSLILESASTNQTSMYLCASRGTGHNSPLHFGNGTRLTVT.

The V and J genes are TRBV28 and TRBJ1-5; D might be TRBD1 (5 bases). CDR1 MDHEN and CDR2 SYDVKM come from the germline V gene. CDR3 size: 13 residues. Between the trimmed V and J ends, which lost 6 bases and 7 bases, there was a span of 13 bases. The CDR3 DNA follows: TGTGCCAGCAGGGAGGGACTGGTACAGCCCCAGCATTTT. Protein sequence: CASREGLVQPQHF.

The chain links TRBV5-1 to TRBJ2-5, with 10 bases aligning to TRBD1. With V trimmed by 3 bases and J by 4 bases, 9 bases remained unmatched. Germline values: CDR1 SGHRS, CDR2 YFSETQ. The CDR3 is made up of 16 amino acids. The CDR3 sequence: CASSSRGQGTGETQYF. In DNA form, the CDR3 reads TGCGCCAGCAGCTCCCGGGGACAGGGGACGGGAGAGACCCAGTACTTC.

The chain uses TRBV4-1 and TRBJ1-1; perhaps TRBD1 as D (5 bases). The germline CDR1 and CDR2 sequences are MGHRA and YSYEKL. Trimming pared 4 bases from V and 5 bases from J, leaving 20 bases between. The CDR3 has 16 residues. CDR3 in amino acids: CASSRRVLGEYTEAFF. For the CDR3, the DNA is TGCGCCAGCAGCCGGAGGGTTCTGGGGGAGTATACTGAAGCTTTCTTT.

This chain uses TRBV14 with TRBJ1-1; 7 nucleotides line up with TRBD1. With V trimmed by 4 bases and J by 4 bases, 9 bases remained unmatched. Germline CDR1 reads SGHDN; CDR2 reads FVKESK. This CDR3 is 15 amino acids long. In DNA, the CDR3 is TGTGCCAGCAGCCTCCCCGGACAGGCCTTCACTGAAGCTTTCTTT. Translated: CASSLPGQAFTEAFF.

The rearrangement joins TRBV15 to TRBJ2-7, with TRBD1 as a possible D gene (6 bases). The CDR3 is 15 residues long. The ends were cut back, 1 base at V and 8 bases at J, with 18 bases in the middle. CDR1 and CDR2 from the germline V gene are LNHNV and YYDKDF (reference sequence). CDR3 nucleotide sequence: TGTGCCACCAGCAGAGCAGGGAAACAGGGATTACAGCAGTACTTC. It translates to CATSRAGKQGLQQYF.

This chain joins TRBV5-8 and TRBJ1-5; TRBD1 agrees at 9 bases. The CDR3 spans 17 residues. The germline CDR1 and CDR2 sequences are SGHTS and YDEGEE. The V gene end was trimmed by 0 bases and the J gene end by 0 bases; junction bases not matched to a gene: 4. DNA of the CDR3: TGTGCCAGCAGCTTGGGGGACAGGGCCGATAGCAATCAGCCCCAGCATTTT. Its protein is CASSLGDRADSNQPQHF.

For this clone: In the same sample, other DNA sequences code for this CDR3. This chain uses TRBV5-1 with TRBJ2-2; D is undetermined. The CDR3 has 14 amino acids. CDR1 and CDR2 (germline): SGHRS, YFSETQ. Trimming took off 2 bases at V and 1 base at J, with 6 bases between the two ends. The CDR3 region has the DNA TGCGCCAGCAGCTTTTCGGGGAACACCGGGGAGCTGTTTTTT. This translates into CASSFSGNTGELFF. The full variable domain, completed using reference TRBV5-1 and TRBJ2-2, is KAGVTQTPRYLIKTRGQQVTLSCSPISGHRSVSWYQQTPGQGLQFLFEYFSETQRNKGNFPGRFSGRQFSNSRSEMNVSTLELGDSALYLCASSFSGNTGELFFGEGSRLTVL.

The chain couples TRBV11-1 to TRBJ2-7; TRBD1 or TRBD2 may be the D gene (5 bases each). There are 15 residues in the CDR3. CDR1 is SGHAT, CDR2 FQDESV, per germline (reference sequence). V was cut by 4 bases and J by 2 bases, with 15 bases left in between. The chain's CDR3 is CASSSGDRRTYEQYF. The CDR3 DNA reads as TGTGCCAGCAGCTCCGGGGACCGTAGAACCTACGAGCAGTACTTC.

V gene TRBV11-2 combines with J gene TRBJ2-5; 12 nucleotides agree with TRBD2. The CDR3 is 15 amino acids. V lost 5 bases, J lost 4 bases, and 5 bases stayed unmatched. Germline CDR1 and CDR2: SGHAT and FQNNGV. The DNA of the CDR3 is TGTGCCAGCAGCACAGGACTAGCGGGGCGAGAGACCCAGTACTTC. Translating it yields CASSTGLAGRETQYF.